A single sample gave rise to the 11 T cell receptor beta chains below, sequenced in a study of cytomegalovirus exposure and HLA in healthy donors. PCR amplification relied on 60 Vbeta primers (plus 13 Jbeta primers). TCRdb's table, derived via immunoSEQ multiplex PCR, lists solely in-frame clones and lacks some. This repertoire shows 150,000 to 200,000 clones, 65% to 85% found once; its top ten account for approximately 1.3%. Sequenced input: PBMCs. These receptor sequences come from a girl aged 10 to 17 in good health and CMV-seropositive.

This clone was picked up one time. The chain combines TRBV5-4 with TRBJ1-1, with a tentative D call TRBD1 (5 bases). From germline, CDR1 is SGHNT and CDR2 YYREEE (reference sequence). The CDR3 loop spans 15 amino acids. V was cut by 2 bases and J by 5 bases, with 16 bases left in between. CDR3 residues: CASSFDPTRGTEAFF. CDR3 DNA: TGTGCCAGCAGCTTCGATCCTACCCGGGGGACTGAAGCTTTCTTT.

V and J are TRBV7-2 and TRBJ2-5; 8 bases fit TRBD1. V shed 5 bases and J 5 bases; nucleotides not matched to a gene: 7. Per the germline V gene, CDR1 is SGHTA and CDR2 is FQGNSA. There are 14 residues in the CDR3. CDR3 sequence: CASSSGDRGETQYF. The CDR3 nucleotides are TGTGCCAGCAGCAGCGGAGACAGGGGTGAGACCCAGTACTTC.

J is TRBJ2-1 and V is TRBV11-2, with D maybe TRBD2 (6 bases). The CDR3 extends over 14 amino acids. V lost 5 bases, J lost 8 bases, and 16 bases lay in between. Germline CDR1 SGHAT, CDR2 FQNNGV. This chain's CDR3 is CASSPAFGRHEQFF. CDR3 DNA sequence: TGTGCCAGCAGCCCTGCTTTTGGGAGGCATGAGCAGTTCTTC.

The CDR3, as DNA: TGTGCCAGCAGGGCTACGACAGGGGGACTACAGCCCCAGCATTTT. As protein: CASRATTGGLQPQHF. This chain joins TRBV2 and TRBJ1-5; 9 positions match TRBD1. The CDR3 contains 15 residues. Germline V gives CDR1 SNHLY, CDR2 FYNNEI. V lost 6 bases and J lost 7; bases outside the gene matches: 10. Full variable domain (rest looked up from reference TRBV2 and TRBJ1-5): EPEVTQTPSHQVTQMGQEVILRCVPISNHLYFYWYRQILGQKVEFLVSFYNNEISEKSEIFDDQFSVERPDGSNFTLKIRSTKLEDSAMYFCASRATTGGLQPQHFGDGTRLSIL.

The V call is TRBV6-6, the J call TRBJ2-7, with 7 nucleotides matching TRBD1. The germline gives CDR1 MNHNY, CDR2 SVGAGI (reference sequence). CDR3 length equals 14 residues. The V and J ends lost 6 bases and 1 base, in that order; junction bases with no gene match: 6. The CDR3: CASRPRQGSYEQYF. CDR3 nucleotides: TGTGCCAGCAGGCCTCGACAGGGATCCTACGAGCAGTACTTC.

The chain is built from TRBV29-1 and TRBJ2-3; D uncertain. The CDR3 has 16 residues. CDR1 and CDR2 from the germline V gene are SQVTM and ANQGSEA. The germline V and J ends were trimmed by 1 base and 10 bases, with 24 bases remaining between them. The CDR3 nucleotides are TGCAGCGTTGAAGGTTCTTGGTTAGAGTTGGGCCTTGCGCAGTATTTT. This gives the protein CSVEGSWLELGLAQYF.

This chain links TRBV5-1 with TRBJ2-1; TRBD1 matches 11 bases. The CDR3 length is 15 residues. Trimming removed 2 bases from V and 7 bases from J; junction bases left unmatched: 5. Germline V gene lookup returns CDR1 SGHRS and CDR2 YFSETQ. The CDR3 nucleotides are TGCGCCAGCAGCTTCGAGGACAGGGGGCTGAATGAGCAGTTCTTC. As protein: CASSFEDRGLNEQFF.

The chain's CDR3 is CASSSSRIYGYTF. The CDR3, as DNA: TGTGCCAGCAGTTCTAGCAGAATCTATGGCTACACCTTC. The chain couples TRBV6-5 to TRBJ1-2; D gene unclear. Trimming removed 4 bases from V and 4 bases from J, with 10 bases in between. The CDR3 is made up of 13 amino acids. Germline lookup yields CDR1 MNHEY and CDR2 SVGAGI.

The sample holds one count of this clone. The chain links TRBV6-6 to TRBJ1-2; D gene ambiguous. V lost 8 bases and J 1 base, leaving 14 bases between the germline ends. Germline V gene data show CDR1 as MNHNY and CDR2 as SVGAGI (reference sequence). This CDR3 has 14 amino acids. The CDR3 bases are TGTGCCAGCTTAATGGACGGGGTTAACTATGGCTACACCTTC. Translating it yields CASLMDGVNYGYTF.

The chain joins TRBV6-5 to TRBJ2-3; perhaps TRBD2 as D (5 bases). Deletions cut 0 bases from V and 4 bases from J, with 14 bases between. From germline, CDR1 is MNHEY and CDR2 SVGAGI. The CDR3 contains 16 residues. CDR3 nucleotide sequence: TGTGCCAGCAGTTACTCGATATCCGGACTGCCAGATACGCAGTATTTT. Translated: CASSYSISGLPDTQYF.

V and J are TRBV11-3 and TRBJ2-2; D gene ambiguous. CDR1 and CDR2 from the germline V gene are SGHNT and YENEEA. Trimming stripped 4 bases from V and 4 bases from J, with 7 bases between. The CDR3 has 13 residues. CDR3 DNA: TGTGCCAGCAGCTCTAGAGCCACCGGGGAGCTGTTTTTT. Amino acid sequence: CASSSRATGELFF.